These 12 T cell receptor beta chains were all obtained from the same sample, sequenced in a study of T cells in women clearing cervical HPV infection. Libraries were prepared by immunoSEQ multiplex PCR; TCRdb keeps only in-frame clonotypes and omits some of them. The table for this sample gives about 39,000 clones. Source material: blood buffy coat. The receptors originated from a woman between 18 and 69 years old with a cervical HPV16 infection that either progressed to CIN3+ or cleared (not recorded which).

The CDR3 loop is CASSPARGPLNEQFF. The covered CDR3 bases are TGTGCCAGCTCACCGGCGCGGGGGCCCCTCAATGAG. The V gene is TRBV18, the J gene TRBJ2-1; tentative D call: TRBD2 (7 bases). The DNA ends 3 residues before the CDR3 does, and the rest of the CDR3 is filled in from the germline J gene. This CDR3 has 15 residues. V lost 3 bases to trimming and J lost 6 bases, with 15 bases between them. CDR1 and CDR2 (germline): KGHSH, LQKENI.

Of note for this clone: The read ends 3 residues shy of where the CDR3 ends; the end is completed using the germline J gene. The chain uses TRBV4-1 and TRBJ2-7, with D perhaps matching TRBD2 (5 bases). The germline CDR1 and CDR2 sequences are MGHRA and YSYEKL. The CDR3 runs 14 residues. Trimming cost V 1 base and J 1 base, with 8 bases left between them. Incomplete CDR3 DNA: TGCGCCAGCAGCCAAGGGACTGTGTCCTACGAG. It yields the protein CASSQGTVSYE. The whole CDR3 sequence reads CASSQGTVSYEQYF.

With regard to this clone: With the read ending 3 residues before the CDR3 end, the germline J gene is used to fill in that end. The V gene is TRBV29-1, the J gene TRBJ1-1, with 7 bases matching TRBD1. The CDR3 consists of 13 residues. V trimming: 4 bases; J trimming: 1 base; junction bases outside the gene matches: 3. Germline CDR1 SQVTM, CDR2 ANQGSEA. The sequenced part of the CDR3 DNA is TGCAGCGTTGGGGGGACAGAGAACACTGAA. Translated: CSVGGTENTE. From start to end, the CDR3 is CSVGGTENTEAFF.

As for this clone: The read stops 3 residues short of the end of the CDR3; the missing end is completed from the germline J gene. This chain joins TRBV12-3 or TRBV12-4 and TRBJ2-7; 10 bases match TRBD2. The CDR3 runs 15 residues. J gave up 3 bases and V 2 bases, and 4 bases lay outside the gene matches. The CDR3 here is CASSLRASGGYEQYF. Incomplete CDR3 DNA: TGTGCCAGCAGTTTAAGGGCTAGCGGGGGCTACGAG.

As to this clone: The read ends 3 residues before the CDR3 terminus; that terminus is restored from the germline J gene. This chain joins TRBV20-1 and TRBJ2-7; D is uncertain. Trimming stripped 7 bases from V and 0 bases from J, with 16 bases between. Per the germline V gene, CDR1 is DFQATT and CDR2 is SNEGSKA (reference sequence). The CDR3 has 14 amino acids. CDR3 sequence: CSGLRRSSSYEQYF. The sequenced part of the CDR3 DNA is TGCAGTGGTCTTCGGCGCTCTAGCTCCTACGAG.

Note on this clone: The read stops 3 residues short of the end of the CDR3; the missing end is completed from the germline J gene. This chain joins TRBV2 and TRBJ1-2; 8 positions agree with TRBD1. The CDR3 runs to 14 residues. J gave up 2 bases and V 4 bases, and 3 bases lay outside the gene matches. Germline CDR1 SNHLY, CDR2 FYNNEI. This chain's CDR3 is CASSVAGGNYGYTF. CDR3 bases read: TGTGCCAGCAGTGTGGCAGGGGGCAACTATGGC.

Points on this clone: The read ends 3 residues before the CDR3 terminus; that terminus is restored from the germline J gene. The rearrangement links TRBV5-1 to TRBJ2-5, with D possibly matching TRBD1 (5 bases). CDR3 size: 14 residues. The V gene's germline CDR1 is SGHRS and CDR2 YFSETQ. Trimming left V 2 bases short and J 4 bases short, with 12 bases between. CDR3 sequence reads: CASSLQVRGETQYF. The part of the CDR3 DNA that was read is TGCGCCAGCAGCTTACAGGTTCGCGGAGAGACC.

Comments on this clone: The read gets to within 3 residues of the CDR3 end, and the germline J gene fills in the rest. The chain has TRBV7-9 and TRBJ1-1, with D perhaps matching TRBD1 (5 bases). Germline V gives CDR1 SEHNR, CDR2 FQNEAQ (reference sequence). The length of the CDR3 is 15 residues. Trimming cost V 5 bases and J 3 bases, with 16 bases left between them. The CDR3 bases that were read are TGTGCCAGCAGCCAGGGTGCCCCGGCGGACACTGAA. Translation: CASSQGAPADTE. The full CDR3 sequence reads CASSQGAPADTEAFF.

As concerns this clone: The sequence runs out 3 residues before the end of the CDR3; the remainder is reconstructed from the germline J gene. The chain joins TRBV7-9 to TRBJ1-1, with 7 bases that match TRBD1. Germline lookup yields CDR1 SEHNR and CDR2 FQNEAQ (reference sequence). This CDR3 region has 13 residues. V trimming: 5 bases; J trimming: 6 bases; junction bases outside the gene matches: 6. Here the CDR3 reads CASSRGTVSEAFF. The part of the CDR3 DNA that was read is TGTGCCAGCAGCCGTGGGACAGTCTCTGAA.

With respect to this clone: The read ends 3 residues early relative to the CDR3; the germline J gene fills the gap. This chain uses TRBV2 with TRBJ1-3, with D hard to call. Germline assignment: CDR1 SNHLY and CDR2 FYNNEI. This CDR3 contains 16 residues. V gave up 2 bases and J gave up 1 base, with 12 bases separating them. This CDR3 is CASSERRAASGNTIYF. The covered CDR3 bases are TGTGCCAGCAGTGAAAGGAGGGCAGCTTCTGGAAACACC. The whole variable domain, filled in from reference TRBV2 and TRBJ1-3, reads EPEVTQTPSHQVTQMGQEVILRCVPISNHLYFYWYRQILGQKVEFLVSFYNNEISEKSEIFDDQFSVERPDGSNFTLKIRSTKLEDSAMYFCASSERRAASGNTIYFGEGSWLTVV.

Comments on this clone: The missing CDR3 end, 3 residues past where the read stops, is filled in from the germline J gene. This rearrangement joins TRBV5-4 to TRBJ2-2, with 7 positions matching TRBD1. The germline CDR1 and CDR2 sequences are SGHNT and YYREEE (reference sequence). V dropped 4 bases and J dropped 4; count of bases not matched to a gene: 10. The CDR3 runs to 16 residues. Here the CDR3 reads CASSAKGARVTGELFF. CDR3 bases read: TGTGCCAGCAGCGCAAAGGGGGCGCGGGTCACCGGGGAG. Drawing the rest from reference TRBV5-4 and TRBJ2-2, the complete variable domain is ETGVTQSPTHLIKTRGQQVTLRCSSQSGHNTVSWYQQALGQGPQFIFQYYREEENGRGNFPPRFSGLQFPNYSSELNVNALELDDSALYLCASSAKGARVTGELFFGEGSRLTVL.

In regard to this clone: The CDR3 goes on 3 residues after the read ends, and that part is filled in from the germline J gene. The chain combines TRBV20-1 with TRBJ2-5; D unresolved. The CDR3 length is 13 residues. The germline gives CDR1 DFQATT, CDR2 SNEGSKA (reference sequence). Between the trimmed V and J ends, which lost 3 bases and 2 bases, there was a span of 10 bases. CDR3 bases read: TGCAGTGCTAGGGCCAGTATACAAGAGACC. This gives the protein CSARASIQET. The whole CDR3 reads CSARASIQETQYF.